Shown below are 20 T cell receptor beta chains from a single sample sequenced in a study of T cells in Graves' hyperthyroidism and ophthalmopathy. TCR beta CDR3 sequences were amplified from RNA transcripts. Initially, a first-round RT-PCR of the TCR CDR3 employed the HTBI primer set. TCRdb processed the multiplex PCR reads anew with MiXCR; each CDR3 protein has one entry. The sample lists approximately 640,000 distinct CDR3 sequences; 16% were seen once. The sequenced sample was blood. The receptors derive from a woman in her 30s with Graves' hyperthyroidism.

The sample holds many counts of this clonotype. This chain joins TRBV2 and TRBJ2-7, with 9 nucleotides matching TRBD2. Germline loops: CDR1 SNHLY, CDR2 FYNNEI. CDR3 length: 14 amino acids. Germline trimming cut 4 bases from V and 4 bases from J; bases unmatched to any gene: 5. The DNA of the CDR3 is TGTGCCAGCAGTGTGAATAGCGGGGGATACGAGCAGTACTTC. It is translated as CASSVNSGGYEQYF.

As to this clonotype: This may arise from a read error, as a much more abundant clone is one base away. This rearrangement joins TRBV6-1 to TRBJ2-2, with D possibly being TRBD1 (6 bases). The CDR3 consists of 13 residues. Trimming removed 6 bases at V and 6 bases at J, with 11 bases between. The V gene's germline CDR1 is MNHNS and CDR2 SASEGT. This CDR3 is CASRDSLAGELFF. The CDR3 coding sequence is TGTGCCAGCAGGGACAGCCTTGCCGGGGAGCTGTTTTTT.

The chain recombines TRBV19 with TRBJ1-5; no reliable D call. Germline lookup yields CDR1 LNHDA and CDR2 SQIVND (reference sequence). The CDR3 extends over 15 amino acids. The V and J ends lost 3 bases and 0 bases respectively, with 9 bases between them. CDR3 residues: CASSIGKYSNQPQHF. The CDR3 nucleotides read TGTGCCAGTAGTATTGGGAAATATAGCAATCAGCCCCAGCATTTT.

CDR3 protein: CASSVEATNEKLFF. In DNA, the CDR3 is TGTGCCAGCAGTGTAGAAGCAACTAATGAAAAACTGTTTTTT. The chain combines TRBV2 with TRBJ1-4; D is uncertain. CDR1 SNHLY and CDR2 FYNNEI come from the germline V gene. Trimming cost V 4 bases and J 0 bases, with 6 bases left between them. The CDR3 spans 14 residues.

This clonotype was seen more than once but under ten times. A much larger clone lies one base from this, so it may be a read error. CDR3 residues: CATSDLVQSMNTGELFF. CDR3 sequence (DNA): TGTGCCACCAGTGATTTGGTACAGAGTATGAACACCGGGGAGCTGTTTTTT. The chain uses TRBV24-1 and TRBJ2-2; D not certain. Germline CDR1 is KGHDR and CDR2 is SFDVKD. Trimming stripped 0 bases from V and 1 base from J, with 11 bases between. This CDR3 comprises 17 residues.

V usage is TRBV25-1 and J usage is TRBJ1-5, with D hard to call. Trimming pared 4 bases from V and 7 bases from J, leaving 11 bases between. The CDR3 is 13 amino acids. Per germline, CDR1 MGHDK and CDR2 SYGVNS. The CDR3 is CASSAAGYQPQHF. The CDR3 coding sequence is TGTGCCAGCAGTGCGGCGGGGTACCAGCCCCAGCATTTT.

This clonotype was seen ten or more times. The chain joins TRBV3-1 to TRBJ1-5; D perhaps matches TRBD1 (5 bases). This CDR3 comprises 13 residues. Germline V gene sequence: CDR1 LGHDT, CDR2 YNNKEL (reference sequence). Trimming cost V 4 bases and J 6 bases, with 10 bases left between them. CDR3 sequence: CASSPVRGQPQHF. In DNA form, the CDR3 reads TGTGCCAGCAGCCCTGTGAGGGGTCAGCCCCAGCATTTT.

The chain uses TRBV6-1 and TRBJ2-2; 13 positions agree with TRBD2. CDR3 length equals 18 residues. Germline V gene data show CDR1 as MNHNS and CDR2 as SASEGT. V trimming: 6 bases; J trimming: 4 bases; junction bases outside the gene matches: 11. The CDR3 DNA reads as TGTGCCAGCAGCGTTACTAGCGGGAGGGCCGGGGTCACCGGGGAGCTGTTTTTT. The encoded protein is CASSVTSGRAGVTGELFF.

CDR3 sequence reads: CASSHAQTSGRQNEQFF. The CDR3 DNA is TGTGCCAGCAGCCACGCCCAAACTAGCGGGAGACAGAATGAGCAGTTCTTC. The chain is built from TRBV3-1 and TRBJ2-1; TRBD2 aligns across 11 bases. V was pared by 3 bases and J by 7 bases, with 11 bases of the junction left unmatched. In germline, CDR1 is LGHDT, CDR2 YNNKEL (reference sequence). The CDR3 covers 17 residues.

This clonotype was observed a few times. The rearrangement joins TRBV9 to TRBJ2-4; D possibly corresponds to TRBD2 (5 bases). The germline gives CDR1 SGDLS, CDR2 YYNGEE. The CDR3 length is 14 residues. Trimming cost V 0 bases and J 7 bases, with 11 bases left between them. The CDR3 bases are TGTGCCAGCAGCGTAGACGGGATGAATAACATTCAGTACTTC. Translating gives CASSVDGMNNIQYF.

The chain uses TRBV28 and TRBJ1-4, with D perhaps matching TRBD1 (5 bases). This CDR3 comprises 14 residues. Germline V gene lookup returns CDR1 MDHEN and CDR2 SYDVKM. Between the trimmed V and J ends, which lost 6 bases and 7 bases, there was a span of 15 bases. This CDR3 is CASRPGLRGEKLFF. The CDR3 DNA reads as TGTGCCAGCAGGCCGGGACTTAGAGGTGAAAAACTGTTTTTT.

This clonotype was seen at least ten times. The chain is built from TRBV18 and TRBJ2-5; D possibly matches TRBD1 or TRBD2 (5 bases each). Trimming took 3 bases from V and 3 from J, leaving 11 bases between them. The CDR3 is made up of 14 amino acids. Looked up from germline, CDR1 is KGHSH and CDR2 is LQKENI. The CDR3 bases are TGTGCCAGCTCACCCCAGTGGGACGAAGAGACCCAGTACTTC. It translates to CASSPQWDEETQYF.

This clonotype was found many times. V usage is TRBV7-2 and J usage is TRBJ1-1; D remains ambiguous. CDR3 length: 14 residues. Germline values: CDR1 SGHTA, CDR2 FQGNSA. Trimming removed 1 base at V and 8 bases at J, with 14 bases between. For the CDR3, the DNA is TGTGCCAGCAGCTTAGGTTCATGGGGTTTAGAAGCTTTCTTT. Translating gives CASSLGSWGLEAFF.

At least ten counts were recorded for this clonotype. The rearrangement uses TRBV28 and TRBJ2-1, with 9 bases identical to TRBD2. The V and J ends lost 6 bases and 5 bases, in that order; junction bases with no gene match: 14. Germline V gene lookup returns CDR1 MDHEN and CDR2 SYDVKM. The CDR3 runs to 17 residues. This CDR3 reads CASRQPVGGRGDNEQFF. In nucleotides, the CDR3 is TGTGCCAGCAGGCAACCAGTCGGCGGGAGGGGGGACAATGAGCAGTTCTTC.

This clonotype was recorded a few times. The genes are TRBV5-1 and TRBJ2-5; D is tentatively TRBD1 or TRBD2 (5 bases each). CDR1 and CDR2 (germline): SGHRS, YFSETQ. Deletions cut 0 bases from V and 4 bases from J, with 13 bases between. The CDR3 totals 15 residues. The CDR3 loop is CASSLESGRGETQYF. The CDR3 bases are TGCGCCAGCAGCTTGGAGTCGGGACGGGGAGAGACCCAGTACTTC.

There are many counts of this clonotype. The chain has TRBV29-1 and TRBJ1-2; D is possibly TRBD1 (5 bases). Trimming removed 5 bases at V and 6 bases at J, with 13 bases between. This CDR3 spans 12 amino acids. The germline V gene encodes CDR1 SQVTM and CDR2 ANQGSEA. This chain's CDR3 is CSVTRGLDGYTF. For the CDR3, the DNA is TGCAGCGTTACTAGGGGTTTGGATGGCTACACCTTC.

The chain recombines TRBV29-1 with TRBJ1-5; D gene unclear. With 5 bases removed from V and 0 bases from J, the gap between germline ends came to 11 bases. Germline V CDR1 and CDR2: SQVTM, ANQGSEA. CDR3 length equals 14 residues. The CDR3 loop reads CSVHSGNSNQPQHF. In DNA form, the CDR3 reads TGCAGCGTTCACTCGGGCAATAGCAATCAGCCCCAGCATTTT.

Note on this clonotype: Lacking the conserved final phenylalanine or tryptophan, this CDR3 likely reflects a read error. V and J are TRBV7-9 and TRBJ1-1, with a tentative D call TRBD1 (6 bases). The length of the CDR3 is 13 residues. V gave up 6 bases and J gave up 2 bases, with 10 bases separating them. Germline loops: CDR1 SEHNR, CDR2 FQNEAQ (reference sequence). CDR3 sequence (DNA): TGTGCCAGCAGTTGGGGGGGCAACACTGAAGCTTTCCTT. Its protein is CASSWGGNTEAFL.

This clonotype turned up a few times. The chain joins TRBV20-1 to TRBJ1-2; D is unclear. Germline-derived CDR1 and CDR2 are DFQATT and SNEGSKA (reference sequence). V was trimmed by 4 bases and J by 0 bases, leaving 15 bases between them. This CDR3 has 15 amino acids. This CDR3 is CSANDQVTANYGYTF. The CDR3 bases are TGCAGTGCTAATGACCAGGTGACGGCTAACTATGGCTACACCTTC.

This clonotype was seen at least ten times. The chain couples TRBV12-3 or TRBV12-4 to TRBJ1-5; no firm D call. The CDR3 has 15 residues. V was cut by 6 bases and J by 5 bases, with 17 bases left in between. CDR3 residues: CASRRSDGSDQPQHF. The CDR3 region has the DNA TGTGCCAGCAGACGTTCCGATGGGTCGGATCAGCCCCAGCATTTT.